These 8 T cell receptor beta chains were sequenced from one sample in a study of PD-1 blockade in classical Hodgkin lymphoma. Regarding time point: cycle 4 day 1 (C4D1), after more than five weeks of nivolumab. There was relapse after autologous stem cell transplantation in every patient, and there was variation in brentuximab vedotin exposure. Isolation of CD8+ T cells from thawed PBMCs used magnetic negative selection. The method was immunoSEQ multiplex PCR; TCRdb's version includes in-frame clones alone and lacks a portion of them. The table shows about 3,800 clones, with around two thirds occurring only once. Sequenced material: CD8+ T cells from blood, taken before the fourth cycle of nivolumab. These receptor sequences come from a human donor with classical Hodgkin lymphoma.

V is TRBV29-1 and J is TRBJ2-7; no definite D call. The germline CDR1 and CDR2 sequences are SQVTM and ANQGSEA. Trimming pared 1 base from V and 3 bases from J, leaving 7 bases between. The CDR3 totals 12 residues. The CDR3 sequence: CSVEVGNYEQYF. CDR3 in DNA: TGCAGCGTTGAAGTAGGCAACTACGAGCAGTACTTC.

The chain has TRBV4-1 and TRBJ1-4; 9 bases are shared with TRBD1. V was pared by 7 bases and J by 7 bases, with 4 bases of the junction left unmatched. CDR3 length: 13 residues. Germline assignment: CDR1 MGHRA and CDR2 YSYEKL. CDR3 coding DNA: TGCGCCAGCACCCGACAGGGGGGTGAAAAACTGTTTTTT. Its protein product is CASTRQGGEKLFF.

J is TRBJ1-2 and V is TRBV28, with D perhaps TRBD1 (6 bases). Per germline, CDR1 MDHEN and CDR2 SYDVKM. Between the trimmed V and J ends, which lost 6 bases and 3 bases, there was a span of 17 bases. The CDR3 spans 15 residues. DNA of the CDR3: TGTGCCAGCAGCCCTCTTGGACAGCTAGACTATGGCTACACCTTC. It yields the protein CASSPLGQLDYGYTF.

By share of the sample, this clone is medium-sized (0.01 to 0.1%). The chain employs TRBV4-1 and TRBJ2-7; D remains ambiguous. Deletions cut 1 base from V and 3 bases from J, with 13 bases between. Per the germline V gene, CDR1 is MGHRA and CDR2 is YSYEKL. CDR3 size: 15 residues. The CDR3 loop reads CASSQGTSNNYEQYF. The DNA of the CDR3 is TGCGCCAGCAGCCAAGGGACGTCAAACAACTACGAGCAGTACTTC.

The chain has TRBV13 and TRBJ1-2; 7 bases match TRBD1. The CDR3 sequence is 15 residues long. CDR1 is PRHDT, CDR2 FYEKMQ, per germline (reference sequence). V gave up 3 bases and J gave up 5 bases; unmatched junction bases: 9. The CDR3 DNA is TGTGCCAGCAGCTTCCAGGGGGGTAGGGTTTATGGCTACACCTTC. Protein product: CASSFQGGRVYGYTF.

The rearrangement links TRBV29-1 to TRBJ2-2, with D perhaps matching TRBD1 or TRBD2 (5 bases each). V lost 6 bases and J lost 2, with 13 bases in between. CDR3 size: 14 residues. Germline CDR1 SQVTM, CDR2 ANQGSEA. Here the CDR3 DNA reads TGCAGCGTCACCGGGACCGTTAACACCGGGGAGCTGTTTTTT. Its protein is CSVTGTVNTGELFF.

CDR3 DNA: TGTGCCAGCAGCTCCTACGGGGAGCAGTTCTTC. Its protein is CASSSYGEQFF. V is TRBV2 and J is TRBJ2-1; no reliable D call. The CDR3 extends over 11 amino acids. CDR1 is SNHLY, CDR2 FYNNEI, per germline. Trimming pared 6 bases from V and 10 bases from J, leaving 10 bases between.

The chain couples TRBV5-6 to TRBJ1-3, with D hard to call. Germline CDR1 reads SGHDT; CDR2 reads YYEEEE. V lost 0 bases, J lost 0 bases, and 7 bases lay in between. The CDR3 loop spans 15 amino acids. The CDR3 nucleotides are TGTGCCAGCAGCTTGGCGGCGGTCTCTGGAAACACCATATATTTT. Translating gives CASSLAAVSGNTIYF.